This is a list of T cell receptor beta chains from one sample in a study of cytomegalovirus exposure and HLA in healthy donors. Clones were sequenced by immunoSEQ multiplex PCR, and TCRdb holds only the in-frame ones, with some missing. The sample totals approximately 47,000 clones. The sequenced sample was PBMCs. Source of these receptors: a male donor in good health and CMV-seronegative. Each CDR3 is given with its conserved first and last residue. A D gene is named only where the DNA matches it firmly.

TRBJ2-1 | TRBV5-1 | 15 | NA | TGCGCCAGCAGCTTGCGACTCGATCAGTACAATGAGCAGTTCTTC | CASSLRLDQYNEQFF
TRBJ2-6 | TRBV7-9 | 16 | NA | TGTGCCAGCAGCGCAAGACTGAGCTCTGGGGCCAACGTCCTGACTTTC | CASSARLSSGANVLTF
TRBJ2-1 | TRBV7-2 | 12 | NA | TGTGCCAGCAGCTTGATTGCGGGTGAGCAGTTCTTC | CASSLIAGEQFF
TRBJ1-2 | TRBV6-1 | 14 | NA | TGTGCCAGCAGTGAAACTCCCGGGGGGTATGGCTACACCTTC | CASSETPGGYGYTF
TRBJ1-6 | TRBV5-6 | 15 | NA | TGTGCCAGCAGCTTCCAACAGGGATCTAATTCACCCCTCCACTTT | CASSFQQGSNSPLHF
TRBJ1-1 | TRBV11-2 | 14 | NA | TGTGCCAGCAGCTTAGTCGGGGGAGGGTATGAAGCTTTCTTT | CASSLVGGGYEAFF
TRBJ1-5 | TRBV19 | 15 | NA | TGTGCCAGTAGTATAGGGAGGGGAGGGTATCAGCCCCAGCATTTT | CASSIGRGGYQPQHF
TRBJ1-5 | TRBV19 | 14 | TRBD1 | TGTGCCAGTACCCTCGACAGGGCCAATCAGCCCCAGCATTTT | CASTLDRANQPQHF
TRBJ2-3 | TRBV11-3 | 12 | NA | TGTGCCAGCAGCACAGACACAGATACGCAGTATTTT | CASSTDTDTQYF
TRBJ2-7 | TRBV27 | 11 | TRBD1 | TGTGCCGTGCGACAGGGTTTGCGGCAGTACTTC | CAVRQGLRQYF
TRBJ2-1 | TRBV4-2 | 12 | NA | TGTGCCAGCAGCCAAGGGCCGGGGAGGCAGTTCTTC | CASSQGPGRQFF
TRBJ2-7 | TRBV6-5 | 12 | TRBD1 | TGTGCCAGCAGCACAGGGGGGTACGAGCAGTACTTC | CASSTGGYEQYF
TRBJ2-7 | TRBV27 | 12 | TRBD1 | TGTGCCAGCAGCCCACAGGGGGGCGAGCAGTACTTC | CASSPQGGEQYF
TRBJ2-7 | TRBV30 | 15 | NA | TGTGCCTGGAGTGTACTGGGGGGTAACCTCTACGAGCAGTACTTC | CAWSVLGGNLYEQYF
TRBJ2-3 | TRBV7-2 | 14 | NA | TGTGCCAGCAGCGTGCGACAGATCACAGATACGCAGTATTTT | CASSVRQITDTQYF
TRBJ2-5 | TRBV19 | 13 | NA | TGTGCCAGTAGTATATTGAGGCAAGAGACCCAGTACTTC | CASSILRQETQYF
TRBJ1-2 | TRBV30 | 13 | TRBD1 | TGTGCCTGGGACAGGGGAGAATCGGGAGGCTACACCTTC | CAWDRGESGGYTF
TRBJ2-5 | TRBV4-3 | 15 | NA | TGCGCCAGCAGCCAAGAGCGGGCAGGGGTAGAGACCCAGTACTTC | CASSQERAGVETQYF
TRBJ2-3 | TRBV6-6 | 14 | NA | TGTGCCAGCAGTTACTCACAGGGTACAGATACGCAGTATTTT | CASSYSQGTDTQYF
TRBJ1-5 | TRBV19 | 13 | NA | TGTGCCAGTAGTATCGGGGGAGTTCAGCCCCAGCATTTT | CASSIGGVQPQHF
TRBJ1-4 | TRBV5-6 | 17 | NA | TGTGCCAGCAGCTTGGTTTTGGGCAGGGGTGAGAATGAAAAACTGTTTTTT | CASSLVLGRGENEKLFF
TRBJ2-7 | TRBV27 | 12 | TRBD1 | TGTGCCAGCAGGACAGGGGGCTATGAGCAGTACTTC | CASRTGGYEQYF
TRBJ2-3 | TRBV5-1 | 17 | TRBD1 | TGCGCCGGCAGCCAAGGGTCCAGGGGGCGAATAACAGATACGCAGTATTTT | CAGSQGSRGRITDTQYF
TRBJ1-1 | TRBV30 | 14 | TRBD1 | TGTGCCTGGAGGGACGGACAGGGGAACACTGAAGCTTTCTTT | CAWRDGQGNTEAFF
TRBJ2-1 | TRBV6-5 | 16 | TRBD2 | TGTGCCAGCAGTTCTCCGGGGACTAGCATCTACAATGAGCAGTTCTTC | CASSSPGTSIYNEQFF
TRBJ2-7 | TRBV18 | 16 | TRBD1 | TGTGCCAGCTCAAGTTCTACAGGGGTTGTCTCCTACGAGCAGTACTTC | CASSSSTGVVSYEQYF
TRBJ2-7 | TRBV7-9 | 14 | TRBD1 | TGTGCCAGCAGCTTTGGGACAGGGTCGTACGAGCAGTACTTC | CASSFGTGSYEQYF
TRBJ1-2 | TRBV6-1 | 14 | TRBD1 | TGTGCCAGCAGTGAGCGGACAGGTTCTTATGGCTACACCTTC | CASSERTGSYGYTF
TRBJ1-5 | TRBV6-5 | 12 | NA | TGTGCCAGCAGCTTTCTTAATCAGCCCCAGCATTTT | CASSFLNQPQHF
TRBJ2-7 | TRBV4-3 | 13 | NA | TGCGCCAGCAGCCAAAGTGGCGGCTACGAGCAGTACTTC | CASSQSGGYEQYF
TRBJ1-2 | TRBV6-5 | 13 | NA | TGTGCCAGCAGTTCCGGGATTAAATATGGCTACACCTTC | CASSSGIKYGYTF
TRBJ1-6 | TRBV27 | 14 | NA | TGTGCCAGCAGCGGGGGACGGAAGAATTCACCCCTCCACTTT | CASSGGRKNSPLHF
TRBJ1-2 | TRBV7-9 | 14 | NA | TGTGCCAGCAGCTTGACAGGAGCTAACTATGGCTACACCTTC | CASSLTGANYGYTF
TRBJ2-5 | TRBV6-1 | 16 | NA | TGTGCCAGCAGTGAAGGGTGGGGACTCACACAAGAGACCCAGTACTTC | CASSEGWGLTQETQYF
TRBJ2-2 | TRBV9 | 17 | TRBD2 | TGTGCCAGCAGCGCCCGACTAGCGGGGGGGCCTCACGGGGAGCTGTTTTTT | CASSARLAGGPHGELFF
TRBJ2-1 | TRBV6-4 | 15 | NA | TGTGCCAGCAGTGACGGCGACAGTTTTCCAAGGGAGCAGTTCTTC | CASSDGDSFPREQFF
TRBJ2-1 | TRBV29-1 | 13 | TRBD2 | TGCAGCGTTGGACTAGCGGGGTACAATGAGCAGTTCTTC | CSVGLAGYNEQFF
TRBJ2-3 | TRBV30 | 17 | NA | TGTGCCTGGAGTCCGAGGGGGGGAAGGGCCGCCCAAGATACGCAGTATTTT | CAWSPRGGRAAQDTQYF
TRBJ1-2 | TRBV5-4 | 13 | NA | TGTGCCAGCAGCTTGGAATCAGGCTATGGCTACACCTTC | CASSLESGYGYTF
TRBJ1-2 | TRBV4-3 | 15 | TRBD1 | TGCGCCAGCAGCCAAGGGACAGGGTGGGACTATGGCTACACCTTC | CASSQGTGWDYGYTF
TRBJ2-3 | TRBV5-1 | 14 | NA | TGCGCCAGCAGCCGAAACACATACACAGATACGCAGTATTTT | CASSRNTYTDTQYF
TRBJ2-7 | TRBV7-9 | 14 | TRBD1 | TGTGCCAGCAGCTTCTTGACAGGGACCTACGAGCAGTACTTC | CASSFLTGTYEQYF
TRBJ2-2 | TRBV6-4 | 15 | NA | TGTGCCAGCAGTGAGGACAGCGGAAACACCGGGGAGCTGTTTTTT | CASSEDSGNTGELFF
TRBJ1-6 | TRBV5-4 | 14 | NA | TGTGCCAGCAGCTTGTGGCAGGTTAATTCACCCCTCCACTTT | CASSLWQVNSPLHF
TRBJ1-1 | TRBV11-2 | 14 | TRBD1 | TGTGCCAGCAGCCAAATTACAGGGGGCGCTGAAGCTTTCTTT | CASSQITGGAEAFF
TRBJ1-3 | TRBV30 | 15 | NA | TGTGCCTGGAACGGCGGAACTTTCTCTGGAAACACCATATATTTT | CAWNGGTFSGNTIYF
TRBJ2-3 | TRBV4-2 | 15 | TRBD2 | TGTGCCAGCAGCCAGCCGGGACTAGACACAGATACGCAGTATTTT | CASSQPGLDTDTQYF
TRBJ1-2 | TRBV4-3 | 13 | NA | TGCGCCAGCAGCCAAGAAAGAGGAATTGGCTACACCTTC | CASSQERGIGYTF
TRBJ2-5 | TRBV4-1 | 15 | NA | TGCGCCAGCAGCCTGGGGCTCAGGAGCCAAGAGACCCAGTACTTC | CASSLGLRSQETQYF
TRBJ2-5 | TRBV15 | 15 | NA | TGTGCCACCAGCAGAGAGGGGCCCTACCAAGAGACCCAGTACTTC | CATSREGPYQETQYF
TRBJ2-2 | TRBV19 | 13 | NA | TGTGCCAGTAGTCCCAGGGAAACCGGGGAGCTGTTTTTT | CASSPRETGELFF
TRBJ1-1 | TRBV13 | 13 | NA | TGTGCCAGCAGCCCCGCTACAGTCACTGAAGCTTTCTTT | CASSPATVTEAFF
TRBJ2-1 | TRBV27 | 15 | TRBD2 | TGTGCCAGCTCTCCTCTAGCGGGAGCCTACAATGAGCAGTTCTTC | CASSPLAGAYNEQFF
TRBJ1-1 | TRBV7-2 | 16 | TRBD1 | TGTGCCAGCAGCTCGCGGACAGGAAACATGAACACTGAAGCTTTCTTT | CASSSRTGNMNTEAFF
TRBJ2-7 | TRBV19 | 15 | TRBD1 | TGTGCCAGTAGTATGACAGGGAGCGGCACCTACGAGCAGTACTTC | CASSMTGSGTYEQYF
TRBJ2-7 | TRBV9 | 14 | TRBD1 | TGTGCCAGCAGCGGCGACAGGGGGGCCTACGAGCAGTACTTC | CASSGDRGAYEQYF
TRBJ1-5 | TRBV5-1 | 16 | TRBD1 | TGCGCCAGCAGCTTAACAGGGGGCACGGGCAATCAGCCCCAGCATTTT | CASSLTGGTGNQPQHF
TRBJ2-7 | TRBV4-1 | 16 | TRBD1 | TGCGCCAGCAGCCAAGGGTTCGGGACAGCCTCCTACGAGCAGTACTTC | CASSQGFGTASYEQYF
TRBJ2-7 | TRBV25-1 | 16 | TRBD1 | TGTGCCAGCAGTAACAAAGAGGGACAGAACTACTACGAGCAGTACTTC | CASSNKEGQNYYEQYF
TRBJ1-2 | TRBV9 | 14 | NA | TGTGCCAGCACCCCGACAGGTCCTAACTATGGCTACACCTTC | CASTPTGPNYGYTF